Shown below are 28 T cell receptor beta chains from a single sample sequenced in a study of blood T cell repertoires in COVID-19 (TCRdb year 2020). The library was produced with the immunoSEQ multiplex PCR assay. The source is immuneACCESS, and TCRdb retained only in-frame sequences with V and J called. Part of the clones is not carried over; for the studies checked, unresolved V genes explain less than half of this, and the remainder is unexplained. The sample table holds about 230,000 clones, of which approximately 80% were seen once. In total, the top ten clones hold around 7.2% of the sample. Source material: peripheral blood. The receptors here all came from a woman older than 75 with COVID-19, enrolled during active disease.

This chain connects TRBV9 to TRBJ1-3; TRBD1 aligns across 7 bases. Germline CDR1 is SGDLS and CDR2 is YYNGEE. The CDR3 contains 15 residues. J lost 1 base, V lost 2 bases, and 3 bases had no gene match. CDR3 amino acids: CASSVTQGSGNTIYF. In nucleotides, the CDR3 is TGTGCCAGCAGCGTTACACAGGGGTCTGGAAACACCATATATTTT.

The chain carries TRBV30 and TRBJ1-6, with D perhaps matching TRBD1 (5 bases). The CDR3 has 16 residues. Germline V CDR1 and CDR2: GTSNPN, SVGIG (reference sequence). The V gene lost 0 bases and the J gene lost 8 bases, with 17 bases spanning the gap. The CDR3 DNA is TGTGCCTGGAGTGTAGATCTGGCAGGGAGGGATTCACCCCTCCACTTT. Translation: CAWSVDLAGRDSPLHF.

The chain links TRBV18 to TRBJ1-5; a weak D match, TRBD1 (6 bases). The CDR3 length is 16 residues. Trimming removed 5 bases at V and 2 bases at J, with 16 bases between. Germline V gives CDR1 KGHSH, CDR2 LQKENI. The CDR3 region is CASSDSVQGGNQPQHF. The CDR3 DNA reads as TGTGCCAGCTCAGATTCAGTACAGGGAGGCAATCAGCCCCAGCATTTT.

The chain combines TRBV28 with TRBJ1-2; no firm D call. Germline V gene data show CDR1 as MDHEN and CDR2 as SYDVKM. The CDR3 has 12 amino acids. V was trimmed by 7 bases and J by 1 base, leaving 7 bases between them. DNA of the CDR3: TGTGCCAGCAAAAACAGTAACTATGGCTACACCTTC. It is translated as CASKNSNYGYTF.

The gene calls are TRBV5-5 and TRBJ2-6, with 7 positions matching TRBD1. There are 16 residues in the CDR3. Looked up from germline, CDR1 is SGHKS and CDR2 is YYEKEE (reference sequence). Trimming took 4 bases from V and 4 from J; bases not matched to a gene: 8. CDR3 DNA sequence: TGTGCCAGCAGCCCTTTGACAGGGACCGGGGCCAACGTCCTGACTTTC. Translating it yields CASSPLTGTGANVLTF.

The chain carries TRBV15 and TRBJ2-7; tentative D call: TRBD1 (6 bases). Germline lookup yields CDR1 LNHNV and CDR2 YYDKDF (reference sequence). V was clipped by 0 bases and J by 13 bases, with 16 bases between them. This CDR3 has 13 amino acids. CDR3 bases: TGTGCCACCAGCAGAGATGGAGTTACAGGGTTATACTTC. Translating it yields CATSRDGVTGLYF.

This clone was found a few times. This chain uses TRBV19 with TRBJ2-3; tentative D call: TRBD1 (5 bases). CDR1 and CDR2 from the germline V gene are LNHDA and SQIVND (reference sequence). V lost 1 base and J 6 bases, leaving 17 bases between the germline ends. This CDR3 has 16 amino acids. CDR3 coding DNA: TGTGCCAGTAGTATAGCTTTCGGACAAACCGGGGATACGCAGTATTTT. Amino acids: CASSIAFGQTGDTQYF.

The V call is TRBV9, the J call TRBJ2-7, with 8 bases fitting TRBD1. The trim removed 3 bases at V and 4 bases at J, leaving 6 bases unmatched. Germline V gives CDR1 SGDLS, CDR2 YYNGEE. The CDR3 contains 14 residues. The CDR3 spells CASSAGGNSYEQYF. The DNA of the CDR3 is TGTGCCAGCAGCGCAGGGGGCAATTCGTACGAGCAGTACTTC.

The chain has TRBV14 and TRBJ2-6; TRBD1 is a possible D gene (6 bases). The V gene lost 3 bases and the J gene lost 2 bases, with 8 bases spanning the gap. From germline, CDR1 is SGHDN and CDR2 FVKESK. The CDR3 totals 15 residues. Here the CDR3 DNA reads TGTGCCAGCAGCCAGAACAGGGCTGGGGCCAACGTCCTGACTTTC. Protein sequence: CASSQNRAGANVLTF.

This clone was counted a single time. The J gene is TRBJ2-1, the V gene TRBV7-9; D is perhaps TRBD2 (5 bases). The CDR3 extends over 15 amino acids. V was clipped by 8 bases and J by 0 bases, with 14 bases between them. The germline V gene has CDR1 SEHNR and CDR2 FQNEAQ (reference sequence). CDR3 coding DNA: TGTGCCAGCGTTAGGCGAACTAGCTCCTACAATGAGCAGTTCTTC. Translation gives CASVRRTSSYNEQFF.

V is TRBV19 and J is TRBJ1-2, with 11 bases identical to TRBD1. There are 16 residues in the CDR3. J gave up 1 base and V 5 bases, and 6 bases lay outside the gene matches. The germline V gene has CDR1 LNHDA and CDR2 SQIVND (reference sequence). In DNA, the CDR3 is TGTGCCAGTAGTGGGACAGGGGGAGCTTTTAACTATGGCTACACCTTC. Translating gives CASSGTGGAFNYGYTF.

This clone was detected only once. Here the CDR3 reads CASSRREGSTDTQYF. In DNA form, the CDR3 reads TGTGCCAGTAGTAGGCGGGAAGGTAGCACAGATACGCAGTATTTT. The J gene is TRBJ2-3, the V gene TRBV19, with a possible D match to TRBD2 (6 bases). Germline CDR1 LNHDA, CDR2 SQIVND (reference sequence). This CDR3 region has 15 residues. V was pared by 4 bases and J by 0 bases, with 11 bases between.

This sequence joins TRBV4-2 and TRBJ1-6, with D possibly being TRBD1 (6 bases). Germline CDR1 reads LGHNA; CDR2 reads YNFKEQ. V was trimmed by 1 base and J by 9 bases, leaving 10 bases between them. The CDR3 extends over 14 amino acids. In DNA form, the CDR3 reads TGTGCCAGCAGCCAAGTCCAGGGGACTTCACCCCTCCACTTT. Amino acid sequence: CASSQVQGTSPLHF.

The CDR3 nucleotides read TGTGCCAGCAGTTTCCCTACCCCCTACGAGCAGTACTTC. This encodes CASSFPTPYEQYF. The V call is TRBV6-2 or TRBV6-3, the J call TRBJ2-7; no clear D gene. The V gene lost 4 bases and the J gene lost 2 bases, with 9 bases spanning the gap. The CDR3 covers 13 residues. The V gene's germline CDR1 is MNHEY and CDR2 SVGEGT.

The sample holds one count of this clone. The V call is TRBV19, the J call TRBJ2-7; 10 bases fit TRBD1. This CDR3 has 15 residues. The germline CDR1 and CDR2 sequences are LNHDA and SQIVND (reference sequence). J was trimmed by 2 bases and V by 6 bases; bases with no gene match: 7. The CDR3: CASRLGQGSTYEQYF. The CDR3 DNA reads TGTGCCAGTAGATTGGGACAGGGGTCTACCTACGAGCAGTACTTC.

This clone was recorded a few times. The chain carries TRBV18 and TRBJ1-1; 10 nucleotides match TRBD1. CDR1 is KGHSH and CDR2 is LQKENI in the germline V gene. The CDR3 runs to 14 residues. V lost 5 bases and J lost 5; bases outside the gene matches: 5. CDR3 DNA sequence: TGTGCCAGCTCAGCAGACAGGGGGCGAACTGAAGCTTTCTTT. It translates to CASSADRGRTEAFF.

This sequence joins TRBV28 and TRBJ2-7; 10 bases agree with TRBD2. The germline CDR1 and CDR2 sequences are MDHEN and SYDVKM. V was clipped by 6 bases and J by 4 bases; unmatched bases: 15. This CDR3 region has 17 residues. The DNA of the CDR3 is TGTGCCAGCAGCAAATTCCGAATAGCGGGAGGAGTATACGAGCAGTACTTC. Translation gives CASSKFRIAGGVYEQYF.

The chain links TRBV27 to TRBJ1-2, with D perhaps matching TRBD1 (6 bases). V dropped 6 bases and J dropped 5 bases, with 19 bases sitting between them. The CDR3 is 15 residues long. CDR1 is MNHEY and CDR2 is SMNVEV in the germline V gene (reference sequence). Written as DNA, the CDR3 is TGTGCCAGCAGGGGATCGACAGGTCTAACGTATGGCTACACCTTC. Its translation is CASRGSTGLTYGYTF.

The rearrangement uses TRBV4-1 and TRBJ1-3, with 10 bases identical to TRBD1. J was trimmed by 2 bases and V by 1 base; bases with no gene match: 8. The germline V gene has CDR1 MGHRA and CDR2 YSYEKL. CDR3 length equals 18 residues. CDR3 sequence reads: CASSQALLGQGAGNTIYF. In nucleotides, the CDR3 is TGCGCCAGCAGCCAAGCCCTTCTCGGACAGGGGGCTGGAAACACCATATATTTT.

The genes are TRBV9 and TRBJ2-5, with 13 bases matching TRBD2. In germline, CDR1 is SGDLS, CDR2 YYNGEE. V was pared by 2 bases and J by 2 bases, with 6 bases of the junction left unmatched. The CDR3 is 17 residues long. The CDR3 sequence: CASSVGLAGATQETQYF. The CDR3 DNA reads TGTGCCAGCAGCGTCGGACTAGCGGGGGCAACTCAAGAGACCCAGTACTTC.

The chain joins TRBV9 to TRBJ2-7; tentatively, D is TRBD2 (5 bases). Germline V gene data show CDR1 as SGDLS and CDR2 as YYNGEE. The CDR3 totals 15 residues. The germline V and J ends were trimmed by 0 bases and 0 bases, with 10 bases remaining between them. The CDR3 is CASSVGGFSSYEQYF. In DNA, the CDR3 is TGTGCCAGCAGCGTAGGAGGGTTTAGCTCCTACGAGCAGTACTTC.

The chain carries TRBV11-2 and TRBJ1-1; TRBD1 aligns across 7 bases. Germline-derived CDR1 and CDR2 are SGHAT and FQNNGV. J gave up 5 bases and V 2 bases, and 8 bases lay outside the gene matches. This CDR3 contains 15 residues. The CDR3 reads CASSLQTGKATEAFF. In DNA form, the CDR3 reads TGTGCCAGCAGCTTACAGACAGGGAAGGCGACTGAAGCTTTCTTT.

The V call is TRBV29-1, the J call TRBJ1-1, with D unresolved. The CDR3 runs to 13 residues. CDR1 SQVTM and CDR2 ANQGSEA come from the germline V gene. V shed 4 bases and J shed 0 bases, with 9 bases lying between them. The CDR3 is CSVVVGMNTEAFF. For the CDR3, the DNA is TGCAGCGTTGTGGTCGGTATGAACACTGAAGCTTTCTTT.

This chain uses TRBV19 with TRBJ2-1; 9 bases fit TRBD2. CDR1 LNHDA and CDR2 SQIVND come from the germline V gene (reference sequence). This CDR3 is 15 amino acids long. V lost 5 bases to trimming and J lost 8 bases; unmatched junction nucleotides: 10. The CDR3 reads CASSRGSGRRDEQFF. The DNA of the CDR3 is TGTGCCAGTAGTCGCGGTAGCGGGAGACGGGATGAGCAGTTCTTC. The full variable domain, completed using reference TRBV19 and TRBJ2-1, is DGGITQSPKYLFRKEGQNVTLSCEQNLNHDAMYWYRQDPGQGLRLIYYSQIVNDFQKGDIAEGYSVSREKKESFPLTVTSAQKNPTAFYLCASSRGSGRRDEQFFGPGTRLTVL.

The chain has TRBV24-1 and TRBJ2-2; tentative D call: TRBD2 (6 bases). The CDR3 loop spans 15 amino acids. Trimming pared 3 bases from V and 2 bases from J, leaving 9 bases between. The germline V gene has CDR1 KGHDR and CDR2 SFDVKD. The DNA for the CDR3 is TGTGCCACCAGTGATCCCGGGACTAACACCGGGGAGCTGTTTTTT. This translates into CATSDPGTNTGELFF.

The V and J genes are TRBV4-1 and TRBJ2-7; 8 bases are shared with TRBD2. After removal of 10 bases from V and 5 bases from J, the junction contained 22 bases not matched to a gene. Germline V CDR1 and CDR2: MGHRA, YSYEKL. The CDR3 spans 17 residues. The CDR3 coding sequence is TGCGCCACCTCAAACCTTCTAACGGGAGGGCCTTGTGACGAGCAGTACTTC. Translation: CATSNLLTGGPCDEQYF.

This clone has a single count. This chain uses TRBV5-5 with TRBJ2-1; maybe TRBD1 (6 bases). Trimming shortened V by 6 bases and J by 3 bases, and 19 bases separated the two germline ends. The CDR3 loop spans 16 amino acids. Germline V lookup: CDR1 SGHKS, CDR2 YYEKEE (reference sequence). CDR3 residues: CASKVREGGHYNEQFF. The CDR3 DNA follows: TGTGCCAGCAAAGTGAGGGAAGGGGGACACTACAATGAGCAGTTCTTC.

The chain links TRBV19 to TRBJ1-6, with D possibly matching TRBD1 (6 bases). The CDR3 consists of 17 residues. In germline, CDR1 is LNHDA, CDR2 SQIVND (reference sequence). The V end lost 5 bases, the J end lost 9 bases, and 23 bases lay between the germline ends. In DNA, the CDR3 is TGTGCCAGTAGTTTTCTCAGCAAAACAGGGAAGGGTTCACCCCTCCACTTT. It yields the protein CASSFLSKTGKGSPLHF.